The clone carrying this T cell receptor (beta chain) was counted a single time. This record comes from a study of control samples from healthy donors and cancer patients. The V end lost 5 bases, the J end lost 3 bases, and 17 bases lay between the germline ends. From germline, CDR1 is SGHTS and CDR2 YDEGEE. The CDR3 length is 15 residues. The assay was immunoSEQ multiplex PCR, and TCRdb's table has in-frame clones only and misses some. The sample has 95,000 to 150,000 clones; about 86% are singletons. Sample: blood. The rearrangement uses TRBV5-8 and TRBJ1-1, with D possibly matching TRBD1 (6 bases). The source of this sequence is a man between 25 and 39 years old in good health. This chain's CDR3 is CASRRKQGLDTEAFF. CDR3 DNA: TGTGCCAGCAGAAGGAAACAGGGTTTGGACACTGAAGCTTTCTTT.